This entry lists 10 T cell receptor beta chains sequenced from one sample in a study of blood T cells in healthy people across ages. The second PCR ran 7 to 11 cycles with a sample-barcoded 5' primer and J-beta primers. TCRdb passed the 5' RACE reads through MiXCR, listing each CDR3 protein once. The sample has about 1,400,000 distinct CDR3 sequences; roughly 40% are singletons. Sequencing input: blood. The receptors stem from a woman aged 18-30 years in good health.

The chain has TRBV6-1 and TRBJ1-2, with TRBD1 matching 7 bases. The J segment lost 7 bases and the V segment lost 5 bases, leaving 19 bases of the junction unmatched. This CDR3 comprises 17 residues. Germline V CDR1 and CDR2: MNHNS, SASEGT. The CDR3 is CASSRTRTGPSSGGYTF. The CDR3 bases are TGTGCCAGCAGTCGCACCAGGACAGGACCATCTTCGGGTGGCTACACCTTC.

This clonotype appeared a single time. V usage is TRBV18 and J usage is TRBJ2-1; D might be TRBD1 (5 bases). Germline values: CDR1 KGHSH, CDR2 LQKENI. Trimming stripped 8 bases from V and 2 bases from J, with 16 bases between. The CDR3 extends over 15 amino acids. The CDR3 here is CASTALKGPYNEQFF. CDR3 bases: TGTGCCAGCACAGCATTGAAGGGGCCCTACAATGAGCAGTTCTTC.

The chain joins TRBV5-1 to TRBJ2-1; 9 bases are a match to TRBD1. The germline gives CDR1 SGHRS, CDR2 YFSETQ. Germline trimming cut 2 bases from V and 8 bases from J; bases unmatched to any gene: 11. The CDR3 has 16 amino acids. In DNA form, the CDR3 reads TGCGCCAGCAGCTTAGACGACAGGGGGATGCGGGATGAGCAGTTCTTC. Its protein is CASSLDDRGMRDEQFF.

Comment on this clonotype: One junction end does not reproduce the germline sequence, and a read error may be involved. V and J are TRBV27 and TRBJ2-1; D remains ambiguous. In germline, CDR1 is MNHEY, CDR2 SMNVEV (reference sequence). The CDR3 sequence is 13 residues long. The chain's CDR3 is CAGSLSPNNEQFF. The CDR3, as DNA: TGTGCCGGCAGTTTATCTCCGAACAATGAGCAGTTCTTC.

The table lists this clonotype with a few counts. The chain couples TRBV20-1 to TRBJ2-7; no reliable D call. The CDR3 is 11 residues long. Trimming removed 3 bases from V and 5 bases from J, with 8 bases in between. CDR1 is DFQATT, CDR2 SNEGSKA, per germline (reference sequence). Written as DNA, the CDR3 is TGCAGTGCTAGGTCACCCCACGAGCAGTACTTC. Its protein product is CSARSPHEQYF.

The chain uses TRBV4-1 and TRBJ1-1, with D uncertain. The CDR3 spans 14 residues. Trimming cost V 4 bases and J 4 bases, with 13 bases left between them. Germline CDR1 reads MGHRA; CDR2 reads YSYEKL. CDR3 coding DNA: TGCGCCAGCAGCCCGGGATTATTGGTCACTGAAGCTTTCTTT. This codes for CASSPGLLVTEAFF.

V gene TRBV13 combines with J gene TRBJ1-1, with D tentatively TRBD1 (5 bases). This CDR3 comprises 16 residues. Germline-derived CDR1 and CDR2 are PRHDT and FYEKMQ (reference sequence). V was cut by 3 bases and J by 0 bases, with 14 bases left in between. CDR3 in amino acids: CASSFSLGTMNTEAFF. The CDR3 coding sequence is TGTGCCAGCAGCTTTTCTCTGGGGACTATGAACACTGAAGCTTTCTTT.

The chain links TRBV3-1 to TRBJ2-1, with 8 positions matching TRBD2. The CDR3 runs 14 residues. Looked up from germline, CDR1 is LGHDT and CDR2 is YNNKEL (reference sequence). Trimming took 1 base from V and 9 from J; bases not matched to a gene: 5. This CDR3 reads CASSQGSGSSEQFF. DNA of the CDR3: TGTGCCAGCAGCCAAGGGAGCGGGAGTAGTGAGCAGTTCTTC.

This clonotype was counted many times. The genes are TRBV20-1 and TRBJ2-3, with D perhaps TRBD1 or TRBD2 (5 bases each). Trimming shortened V by 3 bases and J by 6 bases, and 7 bases separated the two germline ends. This CDR3 contains 11 residues. Germline CDR1 is DFQATT and CDR2 is SNEGSKA (reference sequence). The CDR3 sequence: CSASWGDTQYF. CDR3 sequence (DNA): TGCAGTGCTAGTTGGGGGGATACGCAGTATTTT.

This sequence joins TRBV12-3 or TRBV12-4 and TRBJ2-4; D may be TRBD1 or TRBD2 (5 bases each). The DNA end lines up better with TRBJ2-7; the J call may be wrong. This CDR3 comprises 16 residues. This CDR3 is CASSLSARDLASEQYF. The CDR3 DNA follows: TGTGCCAGCAGTTTATCGGCTCGGGACCTCGCCTCCGAGCAGTACTTC.